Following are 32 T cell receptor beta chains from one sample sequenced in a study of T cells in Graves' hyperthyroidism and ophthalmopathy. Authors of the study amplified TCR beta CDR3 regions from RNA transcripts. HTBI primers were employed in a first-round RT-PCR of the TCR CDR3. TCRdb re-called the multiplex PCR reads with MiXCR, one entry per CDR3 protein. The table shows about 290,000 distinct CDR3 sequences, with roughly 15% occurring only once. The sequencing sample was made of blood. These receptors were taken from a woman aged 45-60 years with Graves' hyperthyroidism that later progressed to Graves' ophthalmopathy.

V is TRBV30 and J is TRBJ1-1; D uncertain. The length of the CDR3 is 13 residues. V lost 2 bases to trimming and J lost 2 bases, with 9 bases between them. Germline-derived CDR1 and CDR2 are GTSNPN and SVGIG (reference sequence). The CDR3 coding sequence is TGTGCCTGGAGTTTAATGGGAAACACTGAAGCTTTCTTT. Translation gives CAWSLMGNTEAFF.

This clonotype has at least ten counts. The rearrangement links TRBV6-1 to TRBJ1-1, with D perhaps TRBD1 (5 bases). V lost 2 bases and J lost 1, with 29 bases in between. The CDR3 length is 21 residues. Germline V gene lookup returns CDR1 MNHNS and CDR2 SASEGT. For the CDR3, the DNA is TGTGCCAGCAGTGAACTACTAGGTGGAGGCAGGGACGCTGGAGGGAACACTGAAGCTTTCTTT. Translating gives CASSELLGGGRDAGGNTEAFF.

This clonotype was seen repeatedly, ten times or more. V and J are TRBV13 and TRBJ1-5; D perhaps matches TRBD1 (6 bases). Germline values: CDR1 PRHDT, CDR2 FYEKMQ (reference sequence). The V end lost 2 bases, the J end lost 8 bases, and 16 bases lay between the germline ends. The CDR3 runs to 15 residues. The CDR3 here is CASSLRGSPREPQHF. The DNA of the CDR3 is TGTGCCAGCAGCTTAAGGGGGTCCCCAAGGGAGCCCCAGCATTTT.

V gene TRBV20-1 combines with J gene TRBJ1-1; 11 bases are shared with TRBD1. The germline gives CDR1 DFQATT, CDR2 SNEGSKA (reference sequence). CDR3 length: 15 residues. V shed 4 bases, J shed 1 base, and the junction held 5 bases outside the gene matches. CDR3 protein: CSATGQGAGNTEAFF. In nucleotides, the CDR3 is TGCAGTGCTACCGGACAGGGGGCTGGGAACACTGAAGCTTTCTTT.

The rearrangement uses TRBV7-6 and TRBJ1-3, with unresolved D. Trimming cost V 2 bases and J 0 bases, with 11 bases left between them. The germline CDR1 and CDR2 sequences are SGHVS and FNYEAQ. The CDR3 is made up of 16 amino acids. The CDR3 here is CASSLSWRSSGNTIYF. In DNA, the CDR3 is TGTGCCAGCAGCTTATCTTGGCGGAGCTCTGGAAACACCATATATTTT.

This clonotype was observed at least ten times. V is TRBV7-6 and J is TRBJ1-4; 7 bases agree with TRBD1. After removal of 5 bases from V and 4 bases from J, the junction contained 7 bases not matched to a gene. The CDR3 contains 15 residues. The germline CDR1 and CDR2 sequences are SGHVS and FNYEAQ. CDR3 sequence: CASSPWTGFNEKLFF. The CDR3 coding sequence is TGTGCCAGCAGCCCGTGGACAGGCTTTAATGAAAAACTGTTTTTT. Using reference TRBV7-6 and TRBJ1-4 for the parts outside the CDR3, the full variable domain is GAGVSQSPRYKVTKRGQDVALRCDPISGHVSLYWYRQALGQGPEFLTYFNYEAQQDKSGLPNDRFSAERPEGSISTLTIQRTEQRDSAMYRCASSPWTGFNEKLFFGSGTQLSVL.

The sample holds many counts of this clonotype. The CDR3 coding sequence is TGTGCCAGCAGTGAAAGACTAGCGGGAGGGACCGGGGAGCTGTTTTTT. Protein sequence: CASSERLAGGTGELFF. The V gene is TRBV2, the J gene TRBJ2-2, with TRBD2 matching 14 bases. V dropped 2 bases and J dropped 5; count of bases not matched to a gene: 1. The CDR3 totals 16 residues. CDR1 SNHLY and CDR2 FYNNEI come from the germline V gene.

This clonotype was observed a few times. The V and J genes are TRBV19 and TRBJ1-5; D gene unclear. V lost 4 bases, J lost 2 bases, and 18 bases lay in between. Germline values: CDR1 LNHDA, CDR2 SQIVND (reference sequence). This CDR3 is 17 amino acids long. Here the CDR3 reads CASSRAISRLGNQPQHF. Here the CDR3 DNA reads TGTGCCAGTAGTAGGGCCATATCTCGGTTGGGCAATCAGCCCCAGCATTTT.

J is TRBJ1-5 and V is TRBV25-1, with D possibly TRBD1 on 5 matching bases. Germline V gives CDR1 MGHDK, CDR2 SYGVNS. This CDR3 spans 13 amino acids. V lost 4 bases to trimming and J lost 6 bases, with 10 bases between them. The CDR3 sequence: CASSGGVGQPQHF. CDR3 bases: TGTGCCAGCAGTGGAGGGGTTGGTCAGCCCCAGCATTTT.

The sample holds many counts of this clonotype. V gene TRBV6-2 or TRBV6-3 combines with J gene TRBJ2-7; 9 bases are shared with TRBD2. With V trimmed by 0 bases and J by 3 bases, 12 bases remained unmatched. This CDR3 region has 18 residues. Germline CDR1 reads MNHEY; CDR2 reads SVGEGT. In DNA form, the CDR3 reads TGTGCCAGCAGTTACTCGAATTGGCGGGGGGGGGAACGCTACGAGCAGTACTTC. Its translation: CASSYSNWRGGERYEQYF.

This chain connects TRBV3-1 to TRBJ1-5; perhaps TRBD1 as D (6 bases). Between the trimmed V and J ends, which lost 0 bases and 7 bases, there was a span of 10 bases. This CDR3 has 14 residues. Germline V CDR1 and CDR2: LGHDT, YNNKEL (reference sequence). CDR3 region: CASSQDVGGQPQHF. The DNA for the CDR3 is TGTGCCAGCAGCCAAGATGTAGGGGGGCAGCCCCAGCATTTT.

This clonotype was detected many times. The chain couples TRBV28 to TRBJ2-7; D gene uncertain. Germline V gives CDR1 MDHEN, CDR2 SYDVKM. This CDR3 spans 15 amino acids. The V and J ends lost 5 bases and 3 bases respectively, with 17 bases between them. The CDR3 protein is CASSGPLKDLYEQYF. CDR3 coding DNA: TGTGCCAGCAGTGGCCCCCTCAAAGACCTCTACGAGCAGTACTTC.

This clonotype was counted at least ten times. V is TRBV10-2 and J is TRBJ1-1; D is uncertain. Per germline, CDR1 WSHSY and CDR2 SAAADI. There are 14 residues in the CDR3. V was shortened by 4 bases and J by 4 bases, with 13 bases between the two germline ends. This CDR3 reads CASSAGVRSTEAFF. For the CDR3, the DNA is TGCGCCAGCAGTGCCGGGGTAAGGTCCACTGAAGCTTTCTTT.

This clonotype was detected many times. CDR3 protein: CASTPTRLVPLNEQFF. In DNA, the CDR3 is TGTGCCAGCACCCCCACCAGGCTAGTACCCCTCAATGAGCAGTTCTTC. The chain joins TRBV28 to TRBJ2-1; D unclear. The CDR3 totals 16 residues. The V gene lost 7 bases and the J gene lost 6 bases, with 22 bases spanning the gap. The germline CDR1 and CDR2 sequences are MDHEN and SYDVKM.

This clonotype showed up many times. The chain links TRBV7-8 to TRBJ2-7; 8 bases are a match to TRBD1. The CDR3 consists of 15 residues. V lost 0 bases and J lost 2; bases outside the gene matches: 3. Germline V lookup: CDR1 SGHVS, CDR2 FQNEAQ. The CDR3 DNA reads TGTGCCAGCAGCTTAGCGCCGGACAGGGCCTACGAGCAGTACTTC. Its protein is CASSLAPDRAYEQYF.

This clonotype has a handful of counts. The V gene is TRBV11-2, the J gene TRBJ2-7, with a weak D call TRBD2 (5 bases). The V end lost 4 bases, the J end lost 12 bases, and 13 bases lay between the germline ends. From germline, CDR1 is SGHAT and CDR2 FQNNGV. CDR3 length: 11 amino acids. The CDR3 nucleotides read TGTGCCAGCAGCTCCCCCGGGGTCTTGTACTTC. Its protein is CASSSPGVLYF. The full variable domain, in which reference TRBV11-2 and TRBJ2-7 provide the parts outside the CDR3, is EAGVAQSPRYKIIEKRQSVAFWCNPISGHATLYWYQQILGQGPKLLIQFQNNGVVDDSQLPKDRFSAERLKGVDSTLKIQPAKLEDSAVYLCASSSPGVLYFGPGTRLTVT.

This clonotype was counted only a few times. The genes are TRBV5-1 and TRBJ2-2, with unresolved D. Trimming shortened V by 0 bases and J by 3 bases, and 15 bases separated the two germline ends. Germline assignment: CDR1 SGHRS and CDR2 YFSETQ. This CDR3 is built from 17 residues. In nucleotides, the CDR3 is TGCGCCAGCAGCTTGGGTGACCCCAGTAGGGACACCGGGGAGCTGTTTTTT. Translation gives CASSLGDPSRDTGELFF.

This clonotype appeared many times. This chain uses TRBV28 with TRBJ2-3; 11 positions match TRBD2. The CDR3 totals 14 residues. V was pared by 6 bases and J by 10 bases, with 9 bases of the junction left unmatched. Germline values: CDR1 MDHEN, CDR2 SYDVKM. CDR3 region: CASRDSGRGRAQYF. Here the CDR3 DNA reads TGTGCCAGCAGGGATAGCGGGAGGGGAAGGGCGCAGTATTTT.

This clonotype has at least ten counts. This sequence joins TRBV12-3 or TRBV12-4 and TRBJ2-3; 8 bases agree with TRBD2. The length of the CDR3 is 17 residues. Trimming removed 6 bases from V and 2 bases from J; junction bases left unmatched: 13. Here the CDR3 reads CASRHNPIAGLTDTQYF. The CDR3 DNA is TGTGCCAGCAGACATAACCCGATAGCGGGGCTCACAGATACGCAGTATTTT.

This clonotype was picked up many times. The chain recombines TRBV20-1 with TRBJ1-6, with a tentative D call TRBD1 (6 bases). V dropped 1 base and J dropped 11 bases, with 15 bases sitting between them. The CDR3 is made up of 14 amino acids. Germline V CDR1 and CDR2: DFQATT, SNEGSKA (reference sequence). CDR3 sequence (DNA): TGCAGTGCTAGAGGTAGAGGGGGGATCCCACCCCTCCACTTT. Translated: CSARGRGGIPPLHF.

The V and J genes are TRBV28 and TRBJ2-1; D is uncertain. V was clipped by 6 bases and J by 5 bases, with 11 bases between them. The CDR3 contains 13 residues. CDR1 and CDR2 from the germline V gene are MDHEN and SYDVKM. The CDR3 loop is CASSPHLNNEQFF. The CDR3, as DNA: TGTGCCAGCAGCCCCCACTTAAACAATGAGCAGTTCTTC. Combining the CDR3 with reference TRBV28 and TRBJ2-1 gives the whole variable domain DVKVTQSSRYLVKRTGEKVFLECVQDMDHENMFWYRQDPGLGLRLIYFSYDVKMKEKGDIPEGYSVSREKKERFSLILESASTNQTSMYLCASSPHLNNEQFFGPGTRLTVL.

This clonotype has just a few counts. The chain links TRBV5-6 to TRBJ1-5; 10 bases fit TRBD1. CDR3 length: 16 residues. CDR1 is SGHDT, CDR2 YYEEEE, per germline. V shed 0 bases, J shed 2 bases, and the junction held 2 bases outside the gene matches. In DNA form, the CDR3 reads TGTGCCAGCAGCTTGGTTGGGACAGGGGGCAATCAGCCCCAGCATTTT. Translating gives CASSLVGTGGNQPQHF.

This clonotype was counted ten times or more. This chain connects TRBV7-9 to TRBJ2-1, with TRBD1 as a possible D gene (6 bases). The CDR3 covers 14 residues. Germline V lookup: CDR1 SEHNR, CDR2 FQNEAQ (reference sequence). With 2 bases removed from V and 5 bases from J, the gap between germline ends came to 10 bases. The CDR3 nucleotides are TGTGCCAGCAGCTTACAACAGGGAAACAATGAGCAGTTCTTC. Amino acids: CASSLQQGNNEQFF.

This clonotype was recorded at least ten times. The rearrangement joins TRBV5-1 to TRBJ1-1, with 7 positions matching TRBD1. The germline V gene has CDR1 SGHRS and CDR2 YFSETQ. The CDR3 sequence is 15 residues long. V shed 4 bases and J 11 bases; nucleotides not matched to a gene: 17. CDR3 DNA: TGCGCCAGCAGCACTGGAGACAGGGCAATAGTTGGGGCTTTCTTT. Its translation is CASSTGDRAIVGAFF. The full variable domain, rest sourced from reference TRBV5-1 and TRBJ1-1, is KAGVTQTPRYLIKTRGQQVTLSCSPISGHRSVSWYQQTPGQGLQFLFEYFSETQRNKGNFPGRFSGRQFSNSRSEMNVSTLELGDSALYLCASSTGDRAIVGAFFGQGTRLTVV.

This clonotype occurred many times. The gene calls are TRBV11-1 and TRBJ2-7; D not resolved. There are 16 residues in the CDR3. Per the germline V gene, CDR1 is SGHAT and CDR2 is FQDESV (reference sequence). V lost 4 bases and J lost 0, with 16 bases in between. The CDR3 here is CASSYGIGFDSYEQYF. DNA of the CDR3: TGTGCCAGCAGCTACGGTATTGGGTTCGACTCCTACGAGCAGTACTTC. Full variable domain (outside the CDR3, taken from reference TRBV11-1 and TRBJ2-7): EAEVAQSPRYKITEKSQAVAFWCDPISGHATLYWYRQILGQGPELLVQFQDESVVDDSQLPKDRFSAERLKGVDSTLKIQPAELGDSAMYLCASSYGIGFDSYEQYFGPGTRLTVT.

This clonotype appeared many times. The CDR3 region is CASSYSGSTGMDTQYF. CDR3 nucleotide sequence: TGTGCCAGCAGTTATAGCGGGAGTACCGGGATGGATACGCAGTATTTT. The chain joins TRBV6-1 to TRBJ2-3, with 9 positions matching TRBD2. From germline, CDR1 is MNHNS and CDR2 SASEGT. This CDR3 spans 16 amino acids. The trim removed 5 bases at V and 6 bases at J, leaving 12 bases unmatched.

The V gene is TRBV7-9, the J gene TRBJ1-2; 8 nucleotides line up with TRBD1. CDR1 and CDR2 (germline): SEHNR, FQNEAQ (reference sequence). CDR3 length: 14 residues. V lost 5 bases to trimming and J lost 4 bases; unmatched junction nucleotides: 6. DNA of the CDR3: TGTGCCAGCAGCCGGGACAGGCGAATCTATGGCTACACCTTC. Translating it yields CASSRDRRIYGYTF.

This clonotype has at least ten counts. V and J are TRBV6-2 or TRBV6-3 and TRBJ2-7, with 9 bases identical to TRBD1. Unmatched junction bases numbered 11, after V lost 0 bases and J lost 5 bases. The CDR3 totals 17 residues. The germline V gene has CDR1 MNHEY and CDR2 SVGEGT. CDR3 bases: TGTGCCAGCAGTTACTCGGCGGGACAGGGTTACAAAGACGAGCAGTACTTC. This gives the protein CASSYSAGQGYKDEQYF.

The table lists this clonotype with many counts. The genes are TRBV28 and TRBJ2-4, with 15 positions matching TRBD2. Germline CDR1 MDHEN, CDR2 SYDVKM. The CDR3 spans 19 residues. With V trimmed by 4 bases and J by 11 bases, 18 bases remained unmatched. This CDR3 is CASSSFEGLAGGPGFVQYF. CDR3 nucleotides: TGTGCCAGCAGTTCCTTTGAAGGACTAGCGGGAGGGCCGGGGTTCGTTCAGTACTTC.

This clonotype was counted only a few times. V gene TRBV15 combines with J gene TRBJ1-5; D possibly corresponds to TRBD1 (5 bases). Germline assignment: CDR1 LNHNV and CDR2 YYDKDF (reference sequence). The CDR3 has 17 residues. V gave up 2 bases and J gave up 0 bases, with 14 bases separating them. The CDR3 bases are TGTGCCACCAGCAGACCCCTCGGGGGTTATAGCAATCAGCCCCAGCATTTT. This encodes CATSRPLGGYSNQPQHF.

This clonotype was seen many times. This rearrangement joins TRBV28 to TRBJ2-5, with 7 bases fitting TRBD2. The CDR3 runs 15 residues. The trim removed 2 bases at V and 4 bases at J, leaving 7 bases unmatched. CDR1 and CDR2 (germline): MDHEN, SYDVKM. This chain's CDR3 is CASSLESAGLETQYF. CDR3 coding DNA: TGTGCCAGCAGTTTAGAATCAGCGGGATTAGAGACCCAGTACTTC. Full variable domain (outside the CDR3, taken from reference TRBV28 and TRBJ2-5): DVKVTQSSRYLVKRTGEKVFLECVQDMDHENMFWYRQDPGLGLRLIYFSYDVKMKEKGDIPEGYSVSREKKERFSLILESASTNQTSMYLCASSLESAGLETQYFGPGTRLLVL.

CDR3 sequence (DNA): TGTGCCAGCAGTACCCATAGAAGAGAGGCTTACAATGAGCAGTTCTTC. Protein product: CASSTHRREAYNEQFF. The chain uses TRBV28 and TRBJ2-1; no clear D. V lost 5 bases and J 4 bases, leaving 18 bases between the germline ends. CDR1 is MDHEN, CDR2 SYDVKM, per germline. This CDR3 spans 16 amino acids.